The clone carrying this T cell receptor (beta chain) was recorded a few times. Its antigen is not identified. These data belong to a study of T-cell reconstitution after alpha-beta-depleted transplantation in children. Researchers prepared the TCRbeta library using unique molecular identifiers, the study reports. TCRdb re-called the PCR reads with MiXCR, one entry per CDR3 protein. The sample holds more than 100,000 distinct CDR3 sequences, around 23% seen once. Study observations and caveats: Surviving recipient T cells and thymic progenitors produced the high day-60 TCRbeta diversity seen in some patients.

Specimen: PBMCs, mostly from graft donor cells, collected 180 days after TCRalphabeta/CD19-depleted stem cell transplant. This clonotype was obtained from a male patient between 2 and 10 years old who had a stem cell transplant for chronic granulomatous disease, so the T cells may come from the graft donor.

The CDR3 is CASSLWSADTQYF. In nucleotides, the CDR3 is TGTGCCAGCAGCTTATGGAGTGCAGATACGCAGTATTTT. The chain links TRBV7-9 to TRBJ2-3, with D unclear. CDR1 and CDR2 from the germline V gene are SEHNR and FQNEAQ (reference sequence). The CDR3 is made up of 13 amino acids. V was cut by 2 bases and J by 4 bases, with 7 bases left in between.